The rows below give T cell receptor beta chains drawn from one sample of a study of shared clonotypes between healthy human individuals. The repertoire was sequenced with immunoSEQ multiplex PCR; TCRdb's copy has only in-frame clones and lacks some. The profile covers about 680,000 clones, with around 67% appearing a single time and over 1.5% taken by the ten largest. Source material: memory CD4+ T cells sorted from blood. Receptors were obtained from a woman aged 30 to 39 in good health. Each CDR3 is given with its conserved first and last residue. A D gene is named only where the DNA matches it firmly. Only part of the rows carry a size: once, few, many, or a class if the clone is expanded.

cdr3_aa: CASSSGEVTEAFF; cdr3_nt: TGTGCCAGCAGCTCAGGGGAGGTCACTGAAGCTTTCTTT; clone_size: -; d_call: -; v_call: TRBV6-6; j_call: TRBJ1-1
cdr3_aa: CASSRDRTDTQYF; cdr3_nt: TGTGCCAGCAGCCGAGACCGCACAGATACGCAGTATTTT; clone_size: few; d_call: -; v_call: TRBV4-2; j_call: TRBJ2-3
cdr3_aa: CASSLYRENAPQHF; cdr3_nt: TGTGCCAGCAGTTTATACAGGGAAAATGCGCCCCAGCATTTT; clone_size: -; d_call: -; v_call: TRBV28; j_call: TRBJ1-5
cdr3_aa: CASSLHGTGNEKLFF; cdr3_nt: TGCGCCAGCAGCCTACACGGGACAGGGAATGAAAAACTGTTTTTT; clone_size: many; d_call: TRBD1; v_call: TRBV4-1; j_call: TRBJ1-4
cdr3_aa: CASSSGQGDTGELFF; cdr3_nt: TGTGCCAGCAGTTCTGGACAGGGGGACACCGGGGAGCTGTTTTTT; clone_size: -; d_call: TRBD1; v_call: TRBV28; j_call: TRBJ2-2
cdr3_aa: CASSARDGRETQYF; cdr3_nt: TGTGCCAGCAGTGCCCGGGACGGCCGGGAGACCCAGTACTTC; clone_size: few; d_call: -; v_call: TRBV2; j_call: TRBJ2-5
cdr3_aa: CASSMRGSGANVLTF; cdr3_nt: TGTGCCAGTAGTATGCGGGGCTCTGGGGCCAACGTCCTGACTTTC; clone_size: -; d_call: -; v_call: TRBV19; j_call: TRBJ2-6
cdr3_aa: CASSLGTGWGMAGELFF; cdr3_nt: TGCGCCAGCAGCCTTGGGACAGGGTGGGGTATGGCCGGGGAGCTGTTTTTT; clone_size: few; d_call: TRBD1; v_call: TRBV4-1; j_call: TRBJ2-2
cdr3_aa: CASSTSGDEQFF; cdr3_nt: TGTGCCAGCAGCACTAGTGGCGATGAGCAGTTCTTC; clone_size: -; d_call: -; v_call: TRBV28; j_call: TRBJ2-1
cdr3_aa: CASSPPPRSSYNEQFF; cdr3_nt: TGTGCCAGCAGCCCGCCCCCCCGGAGCTCCTACAATGAGCAGTTCTTC; clone_size: -; d_call: -; v_call: TRBV5-4; j_call: TRBJ2-1
cdr3_aa: CASNTLQETEAFF; cdr3_nt: TGTGCCAGTAATACTTTACAGGAGACTGAAGCTTTCTTT; clone_size: -; d_call: -; v_call: TRBV19; j_call: TRBJ1-1
cdr3_aa: CASSVGLLAVYNEQFF; cdr3_nt: TGTGCCAGCAGCGTAGGACTACTAGCGGTCTACAATGAGCAGTTCTTC; clone_size: -; d_call: TRBD2; v_call: TRBV9; j_call: TRBJ2-1
cdr3_aa: CASSYGRAYEQYF; cdr3_nt: TGTGCCAGCAGCTACGGGAGGGCCTACGAGCAGTACTTC; clone_size: once; d_call: TRBD2; v_call: TRBV4-2; j_call: TRBJ2-7
cdr3_aa: CASSQGSGRANTGELFF; cdr3_nt: TGCGCCAGCAGCCAAGGAAGCGGGAGGGCGAACACCGGGGAGCTGTTTTTT; clone_size: few; d_call: TRBD2; v_call: TRBV4-1; j_call: TRBJ2-2
cdr3_aa: CATSRESGSYNEQFF; cdr3_nt: TGTGCCACCAGCAGAGAAAGCGGATCCTACAATGAGCAGTTCTTC; clone_size: -; d_call: -; v_call: TRBV15; j_call: TRBJ2-1
cdr3_aa: CAIRGSQNTEAFF; cdr3_nt: TGTGCCATCAGGGGTAGCCAGAACACTGAAGCTTTCTTT; clone_size: -; d_call: -; v_call: TRBV10-3; j_call: TRBJ1-1
cdr3_aa: CASSTGPGQGATGELFF; cdr3_nt: TGTGCCAGCAGCACGGGACCGGGACAGGGGGCAACCGGGGAGCTGTTTTTT; clone_size: -; d_call: -; v_call: TRBV21-1; j_call: TRBJ2-2
cdr3_aa: CASSHPGVRGANVLTF; cdr3_nt: TGCGCCAGCAGCCATCCCGGGGTGCGTGGGGCCAACGTCCTGACTTTC; clone_size: -; d_call: -; v_call: TRBV4-1; j_call: TRBJ2-6
cdr3_aa: CASSEIRADYGYTF; cdr3_nt: TGTGCCAGCAGTGAAATACGGGCAGACTATGGCTACACCTTC; clone_size: -; d_call: -; v_call: TRBV2; j_call: TRBJ1-2
cdr3_aa: CASSADNNYGYTF; cdr3_nt: TGTGCCAGCAGTGCTGACAACAACTATGGCTACACCTTC; clone_size: -; d_call: -; v_call: TRBV2; j_call: TRBJ1-2
cdr3_aa: CALTGGDEQFF; cdr3_nt: TGTGCCTTAACAGGGGGCGATGAGCAGTTCTTC; clone_size: few; d_call: TRBD1; v_call: TRBV30; j_call: TRBJ2-1
cdr3_aa: CASSSLDKTRAGELFF; cdr3_nt: TGTGCCAGCAGCTCTCTCGACAAGACACGGGCCGGGGAGCTGTTTTTT; clone_size: few; d_call: -; v_call: TRBV5-6; j_call: TRBJ2-2
cdr3_aa: CASGRDRYNQPQHF; cdr3_nt: TGTGCCAGCGGTCGGGACAGGTATAATCAGCCCCAGCATTTT; clone_size: many; d_call: TRBD1; v_call: TRBV27; j_call: TRBJ1-5
cdr3_aa: CASSLYDKRYEKLFF; cdr3_nt: TGTGCCAGCAGCTTGTACGACAAACGTTATGAAAAACTGTTTTTT; clone_size: -; d_call: -; v_call: TRBV5-8; j_call: TRBJ1-4
cdr3_aa: CASSFDRGLFQPQHF; cdr3_nt: TGTGCCAGCAGCTTTGACAGGGGATTATTTCAGCCCCAGCATTTT; clone_size: many; d_call: TRBD1; v_call: TRBV7-8; j_call: TRBJ1-5
cdr3_aa: CASEEEAGSNTGELFF; cdr3_nt: TGTGCCAGCGAAGAGGAGGCGGGATCGAACACCGGGGAGCTGTTTTTT; clone_size: -; d_call: -; v_call: TRBV2; j_call: TRBJ2-2
cdr3_aa: CASSPAGLAGGEQFF; cdr3_nt: TGCGCCAGCAGCCCCGCGGGACTAGCGGGAGGTGAGCAGTTCTTC; clone_size: -; d_call: TRBD2; v_call: TRBV5-1; j_call: TRBJ2-1
cdr3_aa: CASSRAGTSSEQFF; cdr3_nt: TGTGCCAGCAGTAGAGCCGGGACTAGTAGTGAGCAGTTCTTC; clone_size: -; d_call: TRBD2; v_call: TRBV6-6; j_call: TRBJ2-1
cdr3_aa: CASSLRLGDQETQYF; cdr3_nt: TGTGCCAGCAGCTTACGTCTGGGGGACCAAGAGACCCAGTACTTC; clone_size: -; d_call: -; v_call: TRBV7-9; j_call: TRBJ2-5
cdr3_aa: CASSRAGGETQYF; cdr3_nt: TGTGCCAGCAGCCGAGCAGGGGGAGAGACCCAGTACTTC; clone_size: -; d_call: TRBD1; v_call: TRBV28; j_call: TRBJ2-5
cdr3_aa: CASSSLTGGVNEQYF; cdr3_nt: TGTGCCAGCAGTTCCTTGACAGGGGGCGTGAACGAGCAGTACTTC; clone_size: few; d_call: TRBD1; v_call: TRBV6-5; j_call: TRBJ2-7
cdr3_aa: CASSPLAGVNNEQFF; cdr3_nt: TGTGCCAGCAGCCCCCTAGCGGGAGTTAACAATGAGCAGTTCTTC; clone_size: -; d_call: TRBD2; v_call: TRBV2; j_call: TRBJ2-1
cdr3_aa: CASTNGLINEKLFF; cdr3_nt: TGTGCCAGTACCAATGGGCTGATTAATGAAAAACTGTTTTTT; clone_size: -; d_call: -; v_call: TRBV19; j_call: TRBJ1-4
cdr3_aa: CASSQSAWLGETQYF; cdr3_nt: TGCGCCAGCAGCCAATCCGCCTGGCTAGGAGAGACCCAGTACTTC; clone_size: -; d_call: -; v_call: TRBV4-1; j_call: TRBJ2-5
cdr3_aa: CASSPENGGLNTGELFF; cdr3_nt: TGTGCCAGCAGCCCCGAAAATGGGGGGTTGAACACCGGGGAGCTGTTTTTT; clone_size: -; d_call: -; v_call: TRBV11-3; j_call: TRBJ2-2
cdr3_aa: CASSKSGNNEQFF; cdr3_nt: TGTGCCAGCAGTAAAAGCGGGAACAATGAGCAGTTCTTC; clone_size: -; d_call: TRBD2; v_call: TRBV6-4; j_call: TRBJ2-1
cdr3_aa: CASSYPGLEAQYF; cdr3_nt: TGTGCCAGCAGTTACCCGGGACTAGAGGCGCAGTATTTT; clone_size: -; d_call: TRBD2; v_call: TRBV6-6; j_call: TRBJ2-3
cdr3_aa: CASSPSNVLTF; cdr3_nt: TGTGCCAGCTCCCCTTCCAACGTCCTGACTTTC; clone_size: once; d_call: -; v_call: TRBV18; j_call: TRBJ2-6
cdr3_aa: CASTDTSAVRREQYF; cdr3_nt: TGTGCCAGCACCGACACCTCAGCGGTAAGGCGCGAGCAGTACTTC; clone_size: -; d_call: -; v_call: TRBV28; j_call: TRBJ2-7
cdr3_aa: CASSHYRQPQLNTEAFF; cdr3_nt: TGTGCCAGCAGCCATTATCGACAGCCTCAGCTGAACACTGAAGCTTTCTTT; clone_size: few; d_call: -; v_call: TRBV5-6; j_call: TRBJ1-1
cdr3_aa: CASSLFLLDGQSYEQYF; cdr3_nt: TGTGCCAGCAGCTTGTTCCTCTTAGACGGACAGTCCTACGAGCAGTACTTC; clone_size: many; d_call: -; v_call: TRBV5-8; j_call: TRBJ2-7
cdr3_aa: CASRARQGSYEQYF; cdr3_nt: TGTGCCAGCAGAGCCCGACAGGGGAGCTACGAGCAGTACTTC; clone_size: once; d_call: TRBD1; v_call: TRBV28; j_call: TRBJ2-7
cdr3_aa: CASHLAGVTDTQYF; cdr3_nt: TGTGCCAGCCATTTAGCGGGAGTAACAGATACGCAGTATTTT; clone_size: -; d_call: TRBD2; v_call: TRBV2; j_call: TRBJ2-3
cdr3_aa: CASSFSGLSYNEQFF; cdr3_nt: TGCGCCAGCAGCTTTTCGGGACTTTCCTACAATGAGCAGTTCTTC; clone_size: -; d_call: -; v_call: TRBV5-1; j_call: TRBJ2-1
cdr3_aa: CASSSPVGRADTQYF; cdr3_nt: TGTGCCAGCAGCTCTCCCGTTGGTAGGGCAGATACGCAGTATTTT; clone_size: -; d_call: -; v_call: TRBV5-4; j_call: TRBJ2-3
cdr3_aa: CAIKTDQGPGSYEQYF; cdr3_nt: TGTGCCATCAAAACAGACCAGGGGCCGGGCTCCTACGAGCAGTACTTC; clone_size: once; d_call: -; v_call: TRBV28; j_call: TRBJ2-7
cdr3_aa: CASSLDRLNEQYF; cdr3_nt: TGTGCCAGCAGCTTAGATAGGTTAAACGAGCAGTACTTC; clone_size: -; d_call: -; v_call: TRBV7-8; j_call: TRBJ2-7
cdr3_aa: CASRMAGGNTEAFF; cdr3_nt: TGTGCCAGCAGGATGGCAGGGGGAAACACTGAAGCTTTCTTT; clone_size: -; d_call: TRBD1; v_call: TRBV6-5; j_call: TRBJ1-1
cdr3_aa: CASTILAGGSYNEQFF; cdr3_nt: TGTGCCAGCACTATACTAGCGGGAGGTTCCTACAATGAGCAGTTCTTC; clone_size: -; d_call: TRBD2; v_call: TRBV2; j_call: TRBJ2-1
cdr3_aa: CASQEQIGPYGYTF; cdr3_nt: TGTGCCAGTCAGGAACAGATCGGCCCCTATGGCTACACCTTC; clone_size: -; d_call: -; v_call: TRBV19; j_call: TRBJ1-2
cdr3_aa: CASSESSGSYEQYF; cdr3_nt: TGTGCCAGCAGTGAGTCTAGCGGCTCCTACGAGCAGTACTTC; clone_size: -; d_call: TRBD2; v_call: TRBV25-1; j_call: TRBJ2-7